Each of the 6 T cell receptor beta chains below was sequenced from the same sample in a study of identifying expanded T cells in peripheral blood. The method was immunoSEQ multiplex PCR; TCRdb's version includes in-frame clones alone and lacks a portion of them. This table holds about 91,000 clones, about 91% found once. Sequences were obtained from blood. The source is a person aged 18 to 75 in good health.

The J gene is TRBJ1-3, the V gene TRBV5-1; no definite D call. The ends were cut back, 0 bases at V and 0 bases at J, with 10 bases in the middle. From germline, CDR1 is SGHRS and CDR2 YFSETQ. CDR3 length equals 16 residues. Written as DNA, the CDR3 is TGCGCCAGCAGCTTGGATCGCCCGTTCTCTGGAAACACCATATATTTT. This encodes CASSLDRPFSGNTIYF.

The rearrangement uses TRBV18 and TRBJ2-3; 7 nucleotides align to TRBD2. V lost 2 bases to trimming and J lost 5 bases; unmatched junction nucleotides: 10. This CDR3 spans 16 amino acids. The germline gives CDR1 KGHSH, CDR2 LQKENI. In DNA, the CDR3 is TGTGCCAGCTCACCAATCTCTGCGGGAGTGGGAGATACGCAGTATTTT. Translation gives CASSPISAGVGDTQYF.

This rearrangement joins TRBV18 to TRBJ2-2; no definite D call. CDR3 size: 13 residues. Trimming took off 3 bases at V and 6 bases at J, with 8 bases between the two ends. Germline assignment: CDR1 KGHSH and CDR2 LQKENI. The CDR3 DNA reads TGTGCCAGCTCACCCCAATCCCCCGGGGAGCTGTTTTTT. It is translated as CASSPQSPGELFF.

This chain uses TRBV25-1 with TRBJ1-1, with 7 bases matching TRBD1. The CDR3 runs 16 residues. V shed 7 bases, J shed 4 bases, and the junction held 15 bases outside the gene matches. CDR1 MGHDK and CDR2 SYGVNS come from the germline V gene. CDR3 in amino acids: CASTEGGTGEVTEAFF. CDR3 DNA: TGTGCCAGCACCGAAGGGGGAACAGGGGAAGTCACTGAAGCTTTCTTT.

This sequence joins TRBV19 and TRBJ2-4; a possible D gene is TRBD1 (6 bases). The germline gives CDR1 LNHDA, CDR2 SQIVND (reference sequence). This CDR3 region has 15 residues. V lost 7 bases and J lost 1, with 14 bases in between. CDR3 DNA sequence: TGTGCCAGTAATAGGGGGAATGTGGCCAAAAACATTCAGTACTTC. Protein: CASNRGNVAKNIQYF.

V gene TRBV6-1 combines with J gene TRBJ2-5; D may be TRBD2 (6 bases). Trimming cost V 4 bases and J 2 bases, with 14 bases left between them. The length of the CDR3 is 15 residues. Germline V gene sequence: CDR1 MNHNS, CDR2 SASEGT. CDR3 bases: TGTGCCAGCAGTGGGGACTTCCCAGGACAAGAGACCCAGTACTTC. Translation: CASSGDFPGQETQYF.